The 26 T cell receptor beta chains listed next were all sequenced from one sample in a study of cytomegalovirus exposure and HLA in healthy donors. With 60 Vbeta and 13 Jbeta primers, the PCR was carried out. The protocol was immunoSEQ multiplex PCR, while the TCRdb copy is restricted to in-frame clones and leaves out a portion. The sample consists of 100,000 or so clones, around 80% of them appearing once. The sample consisted of PBMCs. The receptors derive from a man aged 30 to 45 in good health and CMV-seropositive.

J is TRBJ1-1 and V is TRBV18, with TRBD1 as a possible D gene (5 bases). Germline assignment: CDR1 KGHSH and CDR2 LQKENI. Trimming stripped 3 bases from V and 5 bases from J, with 19 bases between. The CDR3 consists of 16 residues. CDR3 in DNA: TGTGCCAGCTCACCCTCCTCAGAGGTCGGGGGGACTGAAGCTTTCTTT. This codes for CASSPSSEVGGTEAFF.

CDR3 amino acids: CASSMSGGRVGTQYF. The CDR3 DNA reads TGTGCCAGCAGTATGAGCGGGGGGCGAGTAGGGACCCAGTACTTC. The chain recombines TRBV27 with TRBJ2-5, with 9 bases that match TRBD2. The CDR3 is made up of 15 amino acids. Germline V gene lookup returns CDR1 MNHEY and CDR2 SMNVEV (reference sequence). V lost 5 bases and J lost 7; bases outside the gene matches: 11.

The J gene is TRBJ2-7, the V gene TRBV10-3; D possibly corresponds to TRBD1 (6 bases). The CDR3 contains 15 residues. With 0 bases removed from V and 0 bases from J, the gap between germline ends came to 9 bases. Germline V CDR1 and CDR2: ENHRY, SYGVKD. The CDR3 spells CAISESEDSSYEQYF. CDR3 DNA: TGTGCCATCAGTGAGTCGGAGGACAGCTCCTACGAGCAGTACTTC.

The chain uses TRBV7-2 and TRBJ1-2; no clear D gene. CDR3 length: 14 amino acids. Germline V gives CDR1 SGHTA, CDR2 FQGNSA. With 3 bases removed from V and 6 bases from J, the gap between germline ends came to 14 bases. The CDR3 spells CASSFNSAIDGYTF. Written as DNA, the CDR3 is TGTGCCAGCAGCTTCAACAGTGCTATCGATGGCTACACCTTC.

This chain connects TRBV9 to TRBJ1-3; the D is unclear. This CDR3 region has 15 residues. The germline V gene encodes CDR1 SGDLS and CDR2 YYNGEE. Between the trimmed V and J ends, which lost 0 bases and 2 bases, there was a span of 9 bases. The CDR3, as DNA: TGTGCCAGCAGCGTAGGGCCAGTTACTGGAAACACCATATATTTT. This translates into CASSVGPVTGNTIYF.

This clone was counted a few times. The chain uses TRBV6-1 and TRBJ2-3; D gene unclear. V was clipped by 0 bases and J by 5 bases, with 6 bases between them. This CDR3 comprises 13 residues. Germline values: CDR1 MNHNS, CDR2 SASEGT. CDR3 sequence: CASSEATGDTQYF. The CDR3 DNA follows: TGTGCCAGCAGTGAAGCGACGGGAGATACGCAGTATTTT.

The chain joins TRBV2 to TRBJ1-5; the D gene is possibly TRBD1 (6 bases). The CDR3 spans 14 residues. The germline CDR1 and CDR2 sequences are SNHLY and FYNNEI. V lost 7 bases, J lost 7 bases, and 17 bases lay in between. CDR3 nucleotides: TGTGCCAGCACCGAAGGGCAGGGGTACCAGCCCCAGCATTTT. It encodes CASTEGQGYQPQHF.

The chain carries TRBV4-1 and TRBJ2-5, with TRBD1 identical over 7 bases. The germline V gene encodes CDR1 MGHRA and CDR2 YSYEKL. Trimming at V came to 0 bases and at J to 4 bases, leaving 8 bases not matched to a gene. This CDR3 spans 16 amino acids. The CDR3 coding sequence is TGCGCCAGCAGCCAAGATCGGCAAGGGGGCTTAGAGACCCAGTACTTC. Encoded protein: CASSQDRQGGLETQYF.

V is TRBV6-6 and J is TRBJ1-1; perhaps TRBD1 as D (6 bases). The CDR3 is 13 residues long. With 7 bases removed from V and 6 bases from J, the gap between germline ends came to 15 bases. Germline CDR1 MNHNY, CDR2 SVGAGI (reference sequence). CDR3 nucleotides: TGTGCCAGCACCAAAACAGGGCCACCTGAAGCTTTCTTT. Its protein is CASTKTGPPEAFF.

This chain joins TRBV19 and TRBJ2-7; unclear D gene. Deletions cut 4 bases from V and 9 bases from J, with 13 bases between. This CDR3 is 12 amino acids long. Germline CDR1 LNHDA, CDR2 SQIVND (reference sequence). The CDR3 sequence is CASSTPTTGQYF. In nucleotides, the CDR3 is TGTGCCAGTAGTACCCCAACAACGGGGCAGTACTTC.

The gene calls are TRBV6-1 and TRBJ1-5, with D perhaps matching TRBD1 (5 bases). The CDR3 is made up of 18 amino acids. CDR1 MNHNS and CDR2 SASEGT come from the germline V gene. The V gene lost 4 bases and the J gene lost 5 bases, with 24 bases spanning the gap. The chain's CDR3 is CASSVLGEWGREDQPQHF. The CDR3 DNA follows: TGTGCCAGCAGTGTCTTAGGAGAATGGGGCAGGGAAGATCAGCCCCAGCATTTT.

The chain links TRBV7-9 to TRBJ1-3, with D uncertain. CDR1 and CDR2 (germline): SEHNR, FQNEAQ (reference sequence). Trimming removed 1 base at V and 4 bases at J, with 11 bases between. The CDR3 has 15 amino acids. CDR3 loop: CASSLGAGFGNTIYF. For the CDR3, the DNA is TGTGCCAGCAGCTTAGGCGCGGGGTTCGGAAACACCATATATTTT.

This clone was seen once. The chain joins TRBV6-1 to TRBJ2-7; D gene uncertain. Germline V gives CDR1 MNHNS, CDR2 SASEGT. The CDR3 spans 12 residues. Trimming shortened V by 6 bases and J by 1 base, and 7 bases separated the two germline ends. The CDR3, as DNA: TGTGCCAGCAGACTGGAGTCCTACGAGCAGTACTTC. It codes for CASRLESYEQYF.

The rearrangement joins TRBV4-2 to TRBJ2-3; 8 nucleotides agree with TRBD2. Looked up from germline, CDR1 is LGHNA and CDR2 is YNFKEQ. This CDR3 contains 15 residues. Trimming cost V 4 bases and J 2 bases; bases outside gene matches: 5. The CDR3 is CASSPTSEYTDTQYF. The CDR3, as DNA: TGTGCCAGCAGCCCGACTAGCGAGTACACAGATACGCAGTATTTT.

The rearrangement joins TRBV4-2 to TRBJ1-6; 8 nucleotides match TRBD1. The CDR3 sequence is 17 residues long. J gave up 0 bases and V 3 bases, and 4 bases lay outside the gene matches. CDR1 is LGHNA and CDR2 is YNFKEQ in the germline V gene. In DNA form, the CDR3 reads TGTGCCAGCAGCCATCCCGGGACAGGCTCCTATAATTCACCCCTCCACTTT. Its translation: CASSHPGTGSYNSPLHF.

J is TRBJ1-6 and V is TRBV2, with 10 bases matching TRBD1. The CDR3 runs to 16 residues. Losses at the gene ends were 3 bases for V and 7 bases for J; bases not matched to a gene: 6. Germline V gene data show CDR1 as SNHLY and CDR2 as FYNNEI. The CDR3 bases are TGTGCCAGCAGTGATAGGGGGACAGGGGTCAATTCACCCCTCCACTTT. Amino acids: CASSDRGTGVNSPLHF.

This sequence joins TRBV29-1 and TRBJ2-1; 15 nucleotides agree with TRBD2. The germline CDR1 and CDR2 sequences are SQVTM and ANQGSEA. J gave up 3 bases and V 6 bases, and 3 bases lay outside the gene matches. The CDR3 consists of 15 residues. CDR3 bases: TGCAGCGTGGGGACTAGCGGGGGGTTCTACAATGAGCAGTTCTTC. Translating it yields CSVGTSGGFYNEQFF.

The CDR3 reads CASTRVLENSPLHF. The CDR3 DNA reads as TGTGCCAGCACCCGGGTTTTGGAAAATTCACCCCTCCACTTT. The genes are TRBV28 and TRBJ1-6, with unresolved D. The CDR3 runs 14 residues. Germline CDR1 MDHEN, CDR2 SYDVKM. V was trimmed by 7 bases and J by 7 bases, leaving 14 bases between them.

This clone was seen a single time. The V and J genes are TRBV10-3 and TRBJ2-1; D is possibly TRBD1 (6 bases). Between the trimmed V and J ends, which lost 2 bases and 4 bases, there was a span of 12 bases. The CDR3 sequence is 15 residues long. The germline gives CDR1 ENHRY, CDR2 SYGVKD. The DNA for the CDR3 is TGTGCCATCAGTGAGGGACAGAACTCTTACAATGAGCAGTTCTTC. This sequence encodes CAISEGQNSYNEQFF.

This clone occurred a few times. The chain carries TRBV30 and TRBJ1-1; 11 nucleotides align to TRBD1. With V trimmed by 5 bases and J by 4 bases, 6 bases remained unmatched. The CDR3 is 14 residues long. The V gene's germline CDR1 is GTSNPN and CDR2 SVGIG (reference sequence). The CDR3 loop reads CAWGRTGGVTEAFF. CDR3 in DNA: TGTGCCTGGGGCCGGACAGGGGGCGTCACTGAAGCTTTCTTT. Variable domain in full (rest from reference TRBV30 and TRBJ1-1): SQTIHQWPATLVQPVGSPLSLECTVEGTSNPNLYWYRQAAGRGLQLLFYSVGIGQISSEVPQNLSASRPQDRQFILSSKKLLLSDSGFYLCAWGRTGGVTEAFFGQGTRLTVV.

A single count supports this clone. V gene TRBV28 combines with J gene TRBJ1-1; no reliable D call. There are 11 residues in the CDR3. V was shortened by 3 bases and J by 8 bases, with 7 bases between the two germline ends. Per germline, CDR1 MDHEN and CDR2 SYDVKM. CDR3 coding DNA: TGTGCCAGCAGTTTCGGTCTCGAAGCTTTCTTT. Protein: CASSFGLEAFF.

The rearrangement joins TRBV28 to TRBJ1-4; D not certain. Germline values: CDR1 MDHEN, CDR2 SYDVKM. Trimming pared 4 bases from V and 7 bases from J, leaving 16 bases between. The CDR3 is 15 residues long. CDR3 region: CASSSPKRGSEKLFF. The CDR3 nucleotides read TGTGCCAGCAGTTCTCCCAAACGGGGATCTGAAAAACTGTTTTTT.

The rearrangement joins TRBV5-4 to TRBJ1-2; D might be TRBD1 (6 bases). V was shortened by 4 bases and J by 4 bases, with 14 bases between the two germline ends. Per germline, CDR1 SGHNT and CDR2 YYREEE (reference sequence). The CDR3 contains 14 residues. CDR3 sequence reads: CASSMGHSSYGYTF. The DNA of the CDR3 is TGTGCCAGCAGCATGGGACACAGCAGCTATGGCTACACCTTC.

This CDR3 is CASSPRGSTNEKLFF. CDR3 sequence (DNA): TGTGCCAGCAGTCCCCGGGGTTCAACTAATGAAAAACTGTTTTTT. The J gene is TRBJ1-4, the V gene TRBV6-5; D unclear. Germline values: CDR1 MNHEY, CDR2 SVGAGI. V gave up 5 bases and J gave up 0 bases, with 10 bases separating them. The length of the CDR3 is 15 residues.

The V and J genes are TRBV4-1 and TRBJ2-5, with D perhaps matching TRBD1 (5 bases). This CDR3 contains 14 residues. Trimming cost V 0 bases and J 1 base, with 6 bases left between them. Germline V gene sequence: CDR1 MGHRA, CDR2 YSYEKL. CDR3 sequence: CASSQEQVQETQYF. CDR3 DNA sequence: TGCGCCAGCAGCCAAGAACAGGTCCAAGAGACCCAGTACTTC.

V usage is TRBV4-1 and J usage is TRBJ2-2; 10 bases match TRBD2. Unmatched junction bases numbered 7, after V lost 6 bases and J lost 6 bases. CDR3 size: 15 residues. CDR1 and CDR2 from the germline V gene are MGHRA and YSYEKL. The CDR3 is CASSYGAGGPGELFF. The CDR3 DNA reads TGCGCCAGCAGTTATGGAGCGGGGGGGCCCGGGGAGCTGTTTTTT.